The T cell receptor (beta chain) described here comes from a study of tissue T cells after allogeneic stem cell transplantation. Survey-depth TCRbeta CDR3 sequencing reported V/J genes and productive frequencies. Method: immunoSEQ multiplex PCR; TCRdb's copy keeps in-frame clones and lacks some. Seen here are about 9,800 clones, approximately 59% observed once, and the top ten hold 9% to 9.5%. Study-level points and caveats: Anatomically similar tissues had similar TCR repertoires within each patient. Shared clones across patients were few; motif clustering revealed tissue-specific shared signatures.

CDR1 is MNHEY, CDR2 SMNVEV, per germline (reference sequence). The ends were cut back, 10 bases at V and 0 bases at J, with 21 bases in the middle. This CDR3 has 16 amino acids. In its sample, this clone was seen a few times. No antigen is known for it. This TCR came from a woman aged 18 to 49 with breast cancer. Sequences were derived from tissue from the ileum, sampled at autopsy. This chain joins TRBV27 and TRBJ2-5; the D gene is possibly TRBD1 (6 bases). The DNA for the CDR3 is TGTGCCACCCAGAAAACAACAGGGACACACCAAGAGACCCAGTACTTC. Protein sequence: CATQKTTGTHQETQYF.